The T cell receptor beta chain described here comes from a study of blood T cell repertoires in COVID-19. For the study at large: The samples span acute and convalescent COVID-19 from the United States, Italy and Spain.

This CDR3 spans 13 amino acids. V lost 2 bases and J 7 bases, leaving 8 bases between the germline ends. Original data processing: Reference gene primers were amplified, and this amplification served to estimate nucleated cell counts. Clones were read by immunoSEQ multiplex PCR, and TCRdb kept only the in-frame ones, dropping some. V, J and clone size are those of that table, while D and trimming were read from the DNA. The table shows 150,000 or so clones, with roughly 90% occurring only once. Sequenced input: peripheral blood. This clonotype originated in a man in his 60s with COVID-19, enrolled during active disease. The J gene is TRBJ1-4, the V gene TRBV12-3 or TRBV12-4, with D unresolved. This CDR3 reads CASSLLRSEKLFF. CDR3 coding DNA: TGTGCCAGCAGTTTATTAAGGAGTGAAAAACTGTTTTTT.